In this sample, the clone carrying this T cell receptor beta chain turned up a few times. The target antigen is unknown. The CDR3 has 16 residues. Looked up from germline, CDR1 is KGHSH and CDR2 is LQKENI. The V and J ends lost 3 bases and 0 bases respectively, with 12 bases between them. The sample is drawn from a study of glioma-infiltrating T cells. Study-wide findings and caveats: Non-neoplastic patients had below-expected tissue-blood divergence, while all gliomas exceeded expectation. Very few CDR3 sequences were shared between tissue and blood.

TCR alpha and beta CDR3 regions were amplified from RNA using iRepertoire nested multiplex PCR. Input was roughly 95-450 ng of tissue mRNA or PBMC total RNA. TCRdb reprocessed the multiplex PCR reads with MiXCR, giving one entry per CDR3 protein. The sample includes some 110,000 distinct CDR3 sequences, less than 30% of them seen just once. Sequencing used glioma tissue, nonneoplastic brain tissue, or PBMCs (not recorded which). The sequence derives from a human donor with low-grade glioma or glioblastoma, undergoing nonglioma brain surgery, or in good health (not recorded which). The chain is built from TRBV18 and TRBJ1-5, with D unresolved. This CDR3 is CASSPYPADSNQPQHF. The CDR3 coding sequence is TGTGCCAGCTCACCTTACCCCGCGGATAGCAATCAGCCCCAGCATTTT.